One sample yielded the 13 T cell receptor beta chains listed below, sequenced in a study of shared clonotypes between healthy human individuals. Generated by immunoSEQ multiplex PCR, the TCRdb table keeps only in-frame clones and is missing some. The profile covers 1.6 million or so clones, with roughly 96% appearing a single time and approximately 1.1% taken by the ten largest. The sequenced material came from naive CD4+ T cells sorted from blood. The subset was: CD45RA+ positively selected. The source is a man aged 25-40 years in good health.

This chain connects TRBV5-5 to TRBJ2-2; no clear D gene. CDR1 and CDR2 (germline): SGHKS, YYEKEE (reference sequence). The CDR3 runs to 14 residues. The V end lost 2 bases, the J end lost 1 base, and 6 bases lay between the germline ends. CDR3 residues: CASSLLVNTGELFF. The CDR3 coding sequence is TGTGCCAGCAGCTTACTCGTGAACACCGGGGAGCTGTTTTTT. The variable domain in full, with the rest retrieved from reference TRBV5-5 and TRBJ2-2, is DAGVTQSPTHLIKTRGQQVTLRCSPISGHKSVSWYQQVLGQGPQFIFQYYEKEERGRGNFPDRFSARQFPNYSSELNVNALLLGDSALYLCASSLLVNTGELFFGEGSRLTVL.

This clone showed up just once. V is TRBV9 and J is TRBJ2-6; D is perhaps TRBD2 (5 bases). The CDR3 covers 18 residues. Trimming removed 3 bases at V and 0 bases at J, with 16 bases between. Per germline, CDR1 SGDLS and CDR2 YYNGEE. In DNA form, the CDR3 reads TGTGCCAGCAGCGGCGACGGAGGATTTTTCTCTGGGGCCAACGTCCTGACTTTC. As protein: CASSGDGGFFSGANVLTF.

The V gene is TRBV6-1, the J gene TRBJ2-5, with D possibly called TRBD1 or TRBD2 (5 bases each). The CDR3 runs 17 residues. Per germline, CDR1 MNHNS and CDR2 SASEGT. Trimming pared 2 bases from V and 5 bases from J, leaving 21 bases between. The CDR3 protein is CASSEQRGRVDWETQYF. In DNA form, the CDR3 reads TGTGCCAGCAGTGAACAGAGGGGCAGGGTTGATTGGGAGACCCAGTACTTC.

This rearrangement joins TRBV7-3 to TRBJ1-3, with TRBD1 as a possible D gene (6 bases). V was clipped by 1 base and J by 7 bases, with 14 bases between them. Looked up from germline, CDR1 is SGHTA and CDR2 is FQGTGA. This CDR3 spans 15 amino acids. The CDR3 protein is CASSLITGQANTIYF. The CDR3 DNA reads TGTGCCAGCAGCTTAATCACAGGGCAGGCCAACACCATATATTTT.

This chain joins TRBV7-3 and TRBJ2-3; no clear D gene. The V end lost 5 bases, the J end lost 6 bases, and 12 bases lay between the germline ends. This CDR3 is 13 amino acids long. Germline V lookup: CDR1 SGHTA, CDR2 FQGTGA. CDR3 protein: CASSPRVGDTQYF. The CDR3 region has the DNA TGTGCCAGCAGCCCCCGGGTAGGGGATACGCAGTATTTT.

The V gene is TRBV6-1, the J gene TRBJ2-7; a weak D match, TRBD1 (6 bases). CDR1 is MNHNS, CDR2 SASEGT, per germline. The CDR3 consists of 13 residues. Trimming left V 9 bases short and J 4 bases short, with 16 bases between. This chain's CDR3 is CARPRRTEYEQYF. As DNA, the CDR3 is TGTGCCAGGCCGAGGCGGACAGAGTACGAGCAGTACTTC.

The chain joins TRBV21-1 to TRBJ2-5; the table gives TRBD2 as D, unverified against the DNA. TRBV21-1 is termed a pseudogene. This CDR3 spans 15 amino acids. CDR3 amino acids: CASSKVWDYRETQYF. The CDR3 nucleotides are TGTGCCAGCAGCAAAGTCTGGGACTACCGAGAGACCCAGTACTTC.

The chain has TRBV18 and TRBJ2-5; perhaps TRBD2 as D (7 bases). The CDR3 is 15 residues long. Deletions cut 0 bases from V and 3 bases from J, with 11 bases between. Germline V lookup: CDR1 KGHSH, CDR2 LQKENI. This chain's CDR3 is CASSPPGGRKETQYF. CDR3 sequence (DNA): TGTGCCAGCTCACCACCCGGGGGGCGCAAAGAGACCCAGTACTTC.

The rearrangement joins TRBV19 to TRBJ2-7; tentative D call: TRBD2 (7 bases). The germline V gene encodes CDR1 LNHDA and CDR2 SQIVND (reference sequence). V was shortened by 6 bases and J by 2 bases, with 14 bases between the two germline ends. The CDR3 is 14 amino acids. CDR3 region: CASSRGGGPYEQYF. The CDR3 nucleotides are TGTGCCAGTAGCCGAGGGGGAGGGCCCTACGAGCAGTACTTC.

The chain links TRBV4-3 to TRBJ2-7; no clear D. CDR1 is LGHNA, CDR2 YSLEER, per germline. The V end lost 2 bases, the J end lost 1 base, and 12 bases lay between the germline ends. The CDR3 has 15 residues. Here the CDR3 reads CASSQLFQESYEQYF. CDR3 nucleotide sequence: TGCGCCAGCAGCCAATTATTTCAGGAGTCCTACGAGCAGTACTTC.

V and J are TRBV25-1 and TRBJ1-4; no clear D. Germline V CDR1 and CDR2: MGHDK, SYGVNS. With 3 bases removed from V and 8 bases from J, the gap between germline ends came to 13 bases. The CDR3 runs 14 residues. CDR3 in DNA: TGTGCCAGCAGTGAGTCAAACATACGAGAAAAACTGTTTTTT. Encoded protein: CASSESNIREKLFF.

The chain couples TRBV10-3 to TRBJ1-1; perhaps TRBD1 as D (5 bases). V lost 2 bases to trimming and J lost 5 bases, with 9 bases between them. The CDR3 runs 13 residues. Germline assignment: CDR1 ENHRY and CDR2 SYGVKD. In DNA, the CDR3 is TGTGCCATCAGTGAGGGGCGGGGGACTGAAGCTTTCTTT. Its protein is CAISEGRGTEAFF.

The CDR3 sequence is CAIEGAGSGANVLTF. The DNA of the CDR3 is TGTGCCATCGAGGGGGCCGGCTCTGGGGCCAACGTCCTGACTTTC. The gene calls are TRBV10-3 and TRBJ2-6; 7 nucleotides line up with TRBD1. Germline assignment: CDR1 ENHRY and CDR2 SYGVKD. The CDR3 consists of 15 residues. After removal of 8 bases from V and 0 bases from J, the junction contained 4 bases not matched to a gene.